A single sample is the source of the 29 T cell receptor beta chains below, sequenced in a study of T cell responses to AZD1222 COVID-19 vaccine. Data came from immunoSEQ multiplex PCR; TCRdb stores just in-frame clones and leaves some out. The sample lists 150,000 or so clones; 70% to 90% were seen once. Sequenced material: peripheral blood, taken after recovery from COVID-19. These receptors came from an adult who had recovered from COVID-19.

This clone appeared a single time. The chain joins TRBV27 to TRBJ2-1; no clear D. The CDR3 sequence is 12 residues long. The V gene's germline CDR1 is MNHEY and CDR2 SMNVEV (reference sequence). V was trimmed by 2 bases and J by 12 bases, leaving 11 bases between them. The CDR3: CASSLPPGRQFF. DNA for the CDR3: TGTGCCAGCAGTTTACCCCCCGGACGGCAGTTCTTC.

The chain combines TRBV6-2 or TRBV6-3 with TRBJ2-1; D not resolved. Between the trimmed V and J ends, which lost 6 bases and 14 bases, there was a span of 17 bases. Germline assignment: CDR1 MNHEY and CDR2 SVGEGT. There are 12 residues in the CDR3. The CDR3 DNA follows: TGTGCCAGCAGCGGTACGATGGGGTGGGAGTTCTTC. Translation gives CASSGTMGWEFF.

V gene TRBV11-1 combines with J gene TRBJ1-1, with D unresolved. The germline V and J ends were trimmed by 0 bases and 5 bases, with 4 bases remaining between them. CDR3 length equals 12 residues. CDR1 and CDR2 (germline): SGHAT, FQDESV (reference sequence). CDR3 bases: TGTGCCAGCAGCTTAGCGCGTACTGAAGCTTTCTTT. Its protein product is CASSLARTEAFF.

This chain uses TRBV3-1 (or the pseudogene TRBV3-2) with TRBJ2-5, with D possibly TRBD2 on 5 matching bases. The CDR3 has 14 amino acids. Per the germline V gene, CDR1 is LGHDT and CDR2 is YNNKEL (reference sequence). The V gene lost 4 bases and the J gene lost 3 bases, with 12 bases spanning the gap. CDR3: CASSPWTGKETQYF. The CDR3 coding sequence is TGTGCCAGCAGCCCTTGGACTGGCAAAGAGACCCAGTACTTC.

V usage is TRBV7-9 and J usage is TRBJ1-2, with 11 positions matching TRBD1. Germline V gene sequence: CDR1 SEHNR, CDR2 FQNEAQ (reference sequence). The CDR3 is 16 amino acids. The J segment lost 8 bases and the V segment lost 3 bases, leaving 11 bases of the junction unmatched. CDR3 coding DNA: TGTGCCAGCAGCTTCCTCCCCGGACAGGGGGCGGGAGGCTACACCTTC. As protein: CASSFLPGQGAGGYTF.

This clone was seen once. This rearrangement joins TRBV15 to TRBJ1-2, with a weak D call TRBD1 (5 bases). The CDR3 is made up of 15 amino acids. V gave up 5 bases and J gave up 0 bases, with 13 bases separating them. Per germline, CDR1 LNHNV and CDR2 YYDKDF (reference sequence). For the CDR3, the DNA is TGTGCCACCAGCCCACACCAGGGAACTAACTATGGCTACACCTTC. Encoded protein: CATSPHQGTNYGYTF.

The chain couples TRBV7-3 to TRBJ2-2; either TRBD1 or TRBD2 may supply D (5 bases each). Germline CDR1 and CDR2: SGHTA and FQGTGA. The V and J ends lost 5 bases and 9 bases respectively, with 13 bases between them. There are 13 residues in the CDR3. The CDR3 sequence is CASSPQRDRELFF. CDR3 in DNA: TGTGCCAGCAGCCCACAGAGGGACCGGGAGCTGTTTTTT.

The V and J genes are TRBV27 and TRBJ1-1; D uncertain. Trimming cost V 8 bases and J 2 bases, with 18 bases left between them. This CDR3 spans 15 amino acids. Germline V gene lookup returns CDR1 MNHEY and CDR2 SMNVEV (reference sequence). The DNA for the CDR3 is TGTGCCAGCTCTAGCCTACGTTTGACTAACACTGAAGCTTTCTTT. It codes for CASSSLRLTNTEAFF.

The genes are TRBV14 and TRBJ1-1, with D uncertain. The V gene's germline CDR1 is SGHDN and CDR2 FVKESK. This CDR3 has 13 residues. V gave up 4 bases and J gave up 0 bases, with 6 bases separating them. CDR3 in amino acids: CASSLLMNTEAFF. DNA of the CDR3: TGTGCCAGCAGCCTCCTAATGAACACTGAAGCTTTCTTT. The full variable domain, with the rest looked up from reference TRBV14 and TRBJ1-1, is EAGVTQFPSHSVIEKGQTVTLRCDPISGHDNLYWYRRVMGKEIKFLLHFVKESKQDESGMPNNRFLAERTGGTYSTLKVQPAELEDSGVYFCASSLLMNTEAFFGQGTRLTVV.

The J gene is TRBJ2-1, the V gene TRBV7-9; TRBD2 agrees at 8 bases. The ends lost 5 bases at V and 9 bases at J; junction bases unmatched: 6. CDR1 SEHNR and CDR2 FQNEAQ come from the germline V gene (reference sequence). The CDR3 is made up of 13 amino acids. The CDR3 DNA follows: TGTGCCAGCAGCCGGGAGGGGGGTATTGAGCAGTTCTTC. This codes for CASSREGGIEQFF.

The chain employs TRBV7-9 and TRBJ2-3; TRBD2 might be the D (5 bases). This CDR3 is built from 12 residues. V lost 11 bases and J 1 base, leaving 10 bases between the germline ends. Germline CDR1 and CDR2: SEHNR and FQNEAQ (reference sequence). The DNA of the CDR3 is TGTGCCCGGGGATCCGGCACAGATACGCAGTATTTT. Its protein product is CARGSGTDTQYF. The variable domain in full, with the rest retrieved from reference TRBV7-9 and TRBJ2-3, is DTGVSQNPRHKITKRGQNVTFRCDPISEHNRLYWYRQTLGQGPEFLTYFQNEAQLEKSRLLSDRFSAERPKGSFSTLEIQRTEQGDSAMYLCARGSGTDTQYFGPGTRLTVL.

This clone showed up just a few times. The chain employs TRBV28 and TRBJ2-6, with 7 bases identical to TRBD2. Trimming at V came to 2 bases and at J to 0 bases, leaving 4 bases not matched to a gene. The CDR3 extends over 17 amino acids. CDR1 is MDHEN, CDR2 SYDVKM, per germline. In DNA, the CDR3 is TGTGCCAGCAGTTTAATGCCGGGGGGCTCTGGGGCCAACGTCCTGACTTTC. Translated, it gives CASSLMPGGSGANVLTF.

This clone was counted a single time. This chain links TRBV7-2 with TRBJ1-1, with 8 bases lining up with TRBD1. The CDR3 length is 14 residues. Trimming at V came to 4 bases and at J to 1 base, leaving 2 bases not matched to a gene. Germline-derived CDR1 and CDR2 are SGHTA and FQGNSA. Here the CDR3 DNA reads TGTGCCAGCAGCTCGGGACAGGCGAACACTGAAGCTTTCTTT. It is translated as CASSSGQANTEAFF.

The chain recombines TRBV7-2 with TRBJ2-1; 9 bases map to TRBD1. This CDR3 is 16 amino acids long. The ends lost 5 bases at V and 4 bases at J; junction bases unmatched: 9. CDR1 SGHTA and CDR2 FQGNSA come from the germline V gene. CDR3 sequence (DNA): TGTGCCAGCAGCGGAGGGGACAGGGACTTTTACAATGAGCAGTTCTTC. Protein product: CASSGGDRDFYNEQFF.

The chain couples TRBV19 to TRBJ1-5; D is perhaps TRBD1 (6 bases). Per the germline V gene, CDR1 is LNHDA and CDR2 is SQIVND (reference sequence). The CDR3 is made up of 15 amino acids. Trimming removed 5 bases from V and 1 base from J, with 12 bases in between. CDR3 residues: CASSRSGGSNQPQHF. DNA for the CDR3: TGTGCCAGTAGTCGGTCGGGGGGCAGCAATCAGCCCCAGCATTTT.

The gene calls are TRBV5-5 and TRBJ1-5, with TRBD1 as a possible D gene (5 bases). Germline V lookup: CDR1 SGHKS, CDR2 YYEKEE (reference sequence). V gave up 4 bases and J gave up 0 bases, with 14 bases separating them. The CDR3 spans 16 residues. The CDR3 spells CASSVDSPNSNQPQHF. The DNA of the CDR3 is TGTGCCAGCAGCGTTGACAGTCCGAATAGCAATCAGCCCCAGCATTTT.

This clone appeared a single time. The rearrangement links TRBV9 to TRBJ1-3; 9 bases are shared with TRBD1. The CDR3 is 15 residues long. The junction had 3 bases not matched to a gene; V was cut back by 0 bases and J by 5 bases. CDR1 and CDR2 (germline): SGDLS, YYNGEE. The CDR3 DNA reads TGTGCCAGCAGCGTAGAGGGACAGGGACGAAACACCATATATTTT. Translating gives CASSVEGQGRNTIYF.

V gene TRBV3-1 (or the pseudogene TRBV3-2) combines with J gene TRBJ2-2; D might be TRBD2 (5 bases). Germline CDR1 LGHDT, CDR2 YNNKEL (reference sequence). The CDR3 extends over 12 amino acids. Trimming removed 5 bases at V and 6 bases at J, with 7 bases between. The DNA for the CDR3 is TGTGCCAGCAGCTCCGGGGCCGGGGAGCTGTTTTTT. Its protein is CASSSGAGELFF.

The chain couples TRBV10-3 to TRBJ1-1; D may be TRBD1 (5 bases). V was clipped by 8 bases and J by 4 bases, with 11 bases between them. In germline, CDR1 is ENHRY, CDR2 SYGVKD. This CDR3 is 12 amino acids long. DNA for the CDR3: TGTGCCATCTGGGAGGGGAGCACTGAAGCTTTCTTT. Encoded protein: CAIWEGSTEAFF.

CDR3 protein: CASFPPSRISTEAFF. The CDR3 DNA reads as TGTGCCAGCTTCCCTCCTTCACGCATCTCCACTGAAGCTTTCTTT. J is TRBJ1-1 and V is TRBV6-5, with unresolved D. Trimming took 8 bases from V and 4 from J, leaving 20 bases between them. Germline CDR1 MNHEY, CDR2 SVGAGI. The CDR3 loop spans 15 amino acids.

This clone was counted a single time. V and J are TRBV3-1 (or the pseudogene TRBV3-2) and TRBJ2-3; the D gene could be TRBD1 or TRBD2 (5 bases each). The CDR3 spans 15 residues. Trimming shortened V by 4 bases and J by 5 bases, and 16 bases separated the two germline ends. The V gene's germline CDR1 is LGHDT and CDR2 YNNKEL (reference sequence). The CDR3 DNA reads as TGTGCCAGCAGCCCCGGCTTTCAGGGACGAGATACGCAGTATTTT. It is translated as CASSPGFQGRDTQYF.

This chain connects TRBV11-2 to TRBJ2-1; tentative D call: TRBD1 (5 bases). Germline CDR1 reads SGHAT; CDR2 reads FQNNGV. With 5 bases removed from V and 5 bases from J, the gap between germline ends came to 22 bases. This CDR3 comprises 17 residues. Written as DNA, the CDR3 is TGTGCCAGCAGCCTAAGGTTCGGTAGGGGAACCCACAATGAGCAGTTCTTC. Residues: CASSLRFGRGTHNEQFF.

The chain joins TRBV27 to TRBJ1-5; D unclear. V lost 3 bases and J lost 4, with 7 bases in between. Per the germline V gene, CDR1 is MNHEY and CDR2 is SMNVEV (reference sequence). The CDR3 runs 13 residues. The CDR3 DNA reads TGTGCCAGCAGTTTCTCCTTTAATCAGCCCCAGCATTTT. Protein product: CASSFSFNQPQHF.

The V gene is TRBV13, the J gene TRBJ1-4; D gene unclear. The V and J ends lost 0 bases and 8 bases respectively, with 16 bases between them. The germline V gene encodes CDR1 PRHDT and CDR2 FYEKMQ (reference sequence). The CDR3 runs 16 residues. DNA of the CDR3: TGTGCCAGCAGCTTAGGCCTAGCAATCGGGCGGGAAAAACTGTTTTTT. Translation gives CASSLGLAIGREKLFF.

V and J are TRBV2 and TRBJ2-7; no clear D. The length of the CDR3 is 11 residues. Per germline, CDR1 SNHLY and CDR2 FYNNEI. The V and J ends lost 1 base and 7 bases respectively, with 5 bases between them. CDR3 in DNA: TGTGCCAGCAGTGAAGTGGAAGAGCAGTACTTC. Its protein product is CASSEVEEQYF.

J is TRBJ2-1 and V is TRBV5-6; unclear D gene. V was pared by 2 bases and J by 6 bases, with 3 bases between. This CDR3 has 11 amino acids. In germline, CDR1 is SGHDT, CDR2 YYEEEE. The CDR3 here is CASSLGNEQFF. The CDR3 nucleotides read TGTGCCAGCAGCTTAGGCAATGAGCAGTTCTTC.

This clone was observed once. The chain links TRBV18 to TRBJ1-4, with TRBD1 as a possible D gene (5 bases). The ends were cut back, 3 bases at V and 0 bases at J, with 11 bases in the middle. CDR1 and CDR2 from the germline V gene are KGHSH and LQKENI. The CDR3 consists of 16 residues. In DNA form, the CDR3 reads TGTGCCAGCTCACCGGAGGGGACCCCAACTAATGAAAAACTGTTTTTT. As protein: CASSPEGTPTNEKLFF.

The chain carries TRBV5-4 and TRBJ2-7; 7 bases map to TRBD1. The CDR3 runs to 13 residues. The germline CDR1 and CDR2 sequences are SGHNT and YYREEE (reference sequence). Trimming cost V 5 bases and J 3 bases; bases outside gene matches: 5. CDR3 sequence reads: CASRWTGNYEQYF. DNA of the CDR3: TGTGCCAGCAGGTGGACAGGTAACTACGAGCAGTACTTC.

The chain recombines TRBV5-4 with TRBJ2-1, with TRBD2 matching over 8 bases. V lost 4 bases, J lost 10 bases, and 10 bases stayed unmatched. CDR3 length: 14 amino acids. The germline V gene encodes CDR1 SGHNT and CDR2 YYREEE (reference sequence). This CDR3 reads CASSPTAGGEEQFF. The CDR3 DNA follows: TGTGCCAGCAGCCCGACGGCGGGGGGAGAAGAGCAGTTCTTC.